This record covers a single T cell receptor (beta chain). This entry comes from a study of blood T cell repertoires in COVID-19. Study summary: In each case, the material was cDNA or gDNA derived from T cells, B-cell-depleted T cells, or PBMCs.

The CDR3 has 14 amino acids. The trim removed 4 bases at V and 5 bases at J, leaving 4 bases unmatched. Germline V gives CDR1 SGHTA, CDR2 FQGNSA. Some clones are missing from TCRdb's copy, which holds only in-frame ones; the method was immunoSEQ multiplex PCR. The table lists roughly 110,000 clones, about 87% of them singletons. The sequence came from a man over 45 with active or convalescent COVID-19. The sequenced material came from peripheral blood. V gene TRBV7-2 combines with J gene TRBJ2-5; TRBD1 agrees at 10 bases. Here the CDR3 DNA reads TGTGCCAGCAGCTCCCGGACAGGGGGGGAGACCCAGTACTTC. Translation gives CASSSRTGGETQYF.